This TCR beta chain was identified during a study of blood T cell repertoires in COVID-19. On the study more broadly: T cells, B-cell-depleted T cells, or PBMCs supplied cDNA or gDNA.

The assay was immunoSEQ multiplex PCR, and TCRdb's table has in-frame clones only and misses some. The profile shows about 270,000 clones, 75% to 90% of them singletons. Study members were between about 18 and 100 years old and lived in around 24 US regions. Participants had their cohort set by participant-reported clinical history. Each recovered donor of Cohort 3 presented with two negative PCRs, clearance, or symptom resolution. A single count supports this clone. This receptor was obtained from a woman aged 18-29 years who had recovered from COVID-19. The sequencing sample was made of PBMCs or T cells enriched from blood (not recorded which).

CDR3 protein: CASSGVDFTRRNYGYTF. CDR3 bases: TGCGCCAGCAGCGGGGTGGACTTTACTCGACGGAACTATGGCTACACCTTC. This chain links TRBV10-2 with TRBJ1-2; no clear D gene. Per germline, CDR1 WSHSY and CDR2 SAAADI. The CDR3 runs to 17 residues. With 6 bases removed from V and 2 bases from J, the gap between germline ends came to 22 bases.